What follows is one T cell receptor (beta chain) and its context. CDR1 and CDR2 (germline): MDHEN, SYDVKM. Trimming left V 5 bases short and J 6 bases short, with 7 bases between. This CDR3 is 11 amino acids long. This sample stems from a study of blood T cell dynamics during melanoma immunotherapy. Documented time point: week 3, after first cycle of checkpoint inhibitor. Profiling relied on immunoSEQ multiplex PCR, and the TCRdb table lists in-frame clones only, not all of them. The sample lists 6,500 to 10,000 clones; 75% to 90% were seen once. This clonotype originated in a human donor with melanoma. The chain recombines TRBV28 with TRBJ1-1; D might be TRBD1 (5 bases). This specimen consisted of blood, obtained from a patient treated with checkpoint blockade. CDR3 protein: CASSVTAEAFF. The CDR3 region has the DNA TGTGCCAGCAGTGTGACAGCTGAAGCTTTCTTT.